Each of the 15 T cell receptor beta chains below was sequenced from the same sample in a study of regulatory T cells in long-lasting Graves disease. Combining iRepertoire HTBI primers with Arm-PCR of CDR3 regions, the authors built TCR beta libraries. In TCRdb, the multiplex PCR reads were re-called with MiXCR into one record per CDR3 protein. The data hold approximately 350,000 distinct CDR3 sequences, with about 10% observed a single time. Time point defined: newly diagnosed GD, antithyroid drugs for less than 3 months. Extracted PBMC RNA gave rise to the TCR library. The data also belong to a second study, concerning T cells in Graves' hyperthyroidism and ophthalmopathy.

The sequences come from peripheral blood mononuclear cells (PBMCs), collected at new diagnosis, from a patient treated with antithyroid drugs. The receptors were gathered from a woman in her late teens or twenties with Graves disease.

This clonotype appeared a few times. The chain links TRBV4-3 to TRBJ1-1, with D unresolved. The germline V gene has CDR1 LGHNA and CDR2 YSLEER. V dropped 1 base and J dropped 9 bases, with 15 bases sitting between them. The CDR3 extends over 14 amino acids. The CDR3 DNA sequence: TGCGCCAGCAGCCAAGTCTATGACTCTAGGCAAGCTTTCTTT. Translation gives CASSQVYDSRQAFF.

The chain has TRBV7-3 and TRBJ2-3; D perhaps matches TRBD1 (5 bases). Germline V gene lookup returns CDR1 SGHTA and CDR2 FQGTGA. This CDR3 contains 13 residues. V dropped 0 bases and J dropped 4 bases, with 5 bases sitting between them. The chain's CDR3 is CASSLTGPDTQYF. CDR3 coding DNA: TGTGCCAGCAGCTTAACGGGGCCAGATACGCAGTATTTT.

This clonotype appeared many times. This rearrangement joins TRBV11-2 to TRBJ1-1; D is undetermined. V lost 8 bases and J 4 bases, leaving 5 bases between the germline ends. CDR1 and CDR2 (germline): SGHAT, FQNNGV. The CDR3 loop spans 10 amino acids. CDR3 amino acids: CASQSTEAFF. CDR3 sequence (DNA): TGTGCCAGCCAGTCCACTGAAGCTTTCTTT.

In its sample, this clonotype was seen a few times. The genes are TRBV12-3 or TRBV12-4 and TRBJ2-1, with TRBD2 matching 7 bases. This CDR3 spans 11 amino acids. The V segment lost 11 bases and the J segment 7 bases; nucleotides outside the gene matches: 5. This CDR3 reads CAGGGLNEQFF. The CDR3 region has the DNA TGTGCCGGCGGGGGTCTGAATGAGCAGTTCTTC.

The sample holds a few counts of this clonotype. The chain employs TRBV2 and TRBJ1-3; tentative D call: TRBD1 (6 bases). The V and J ends lost 4 bases and 0 bases respectively, with 13 bases between them. The CDR3 contains 16 residues. The germline gives CDR1 SNHLY, CDR2 FYNNEI. CDR3 DNA sequence: TGTGCCAGCAGTGTAGGGGGAAGCAACTCTGGAAACACCATATATTTT. It codes for CASSVGGSNSGNTIYF.

This clonotype was detected many times. The chain uses TRBV7-6 and TRBJ2-1; D tentatively fits TRBD1 or TRBD2 (6 bases each). CDR1 SGHVS and CDR2 FNYEAQ come from the germline V gene. This CDR3 region has 15 residues. V gave up 5 bases and J gave up 4 bases, with 15 bases separating them. CDR3 nucleotides: TGTGCCAGCAGCCTGGAGACAGGACTATACAATGAGCAGTTCTTC. Protein sequence: CASSLETGLYNEQFF.

This clonotype was counted a few times. This sequence joins TRBV6-5 and TRBJ2-3; perhaps TRBD2 as D (7 bases). This CDR3 spans 15 amino acids. Trimming cost V 2 bases and J 1 base, with 10 bases left between them. Germline assignment: CDR1 MNHEY and CDR2 SVGAGI. This CDR3 reads CASSYRGARTDTQYF. The CDR3 DNA reads TGTGCCAGCAGTTACCGGGGGGCTCGCACAGATACGCAGTATTTT.

The chain recombines TRBV6-9 with TRBJ1-2; D ambiguous. V shed 3 bases and J shed 3 bases, with 14 bases lying between them. Germline lookup yields CDR1 MNHGY and CDR2 SVAAGI. CDR3 length equals 15 residues. Written as DNA, the CDR3 is TGTGCCAGCAGTTACTCTGTGGCTGATGACTATGGCTACACCTTC. Translation gives CASSYSVADDYGYTF.

J is TRBJ2-1 and V is TRBV7-2; possibly TRBD1 for D (6 bases). There are 16 residues in the CDR3. Trimming shortened V by 5 bases and J by 0 bases, and 14 bases separated the two germline ends. Germline V CDR1 and CDR2: SGHTA, FQGNSA. The CDR3 DNA reads as TGTGCCAGCAGCACCCGGACAGCCGCCTCCTACAATGAGCAGTTCTTC. This translates into CASSTRTAASYNEQFF.

The DNA for the CDR3 is TGTGCCACCCTGGGGAGGGGGATTATGACTAGCGGACACTACAATGAGCAGTTCTTC. Translated, it gives CATLGRGIMTSGHYNEQFF. The genes are TRBV6-2 or TRBV6-3 and TRBJ2-1, with 9 bases matching TRBD2. V was clipped by 10 bases and J by 3 bases; unmatched bases: 22. Per the germline V gene, CDR1 is MNHEY and CDR2 is SVGEGT. This CDR3 region has 19 residues.

Concerning this clonotype: This may come from a read error, since a much larger clone is one base off. The chain uses TRBV20-1 and TRBJ2-1; tentative D call: TRBD2 (6 bases). The CDR3 loop spans 14 amino acids. Germline V gene sequence: CDR1 DFQATT, CDR2 SNEGSKA (reference sequence). CDR3 protein: CGASGAGSYNEQFF. The CDR3, as DNA: TGCGGTGCTAGTGGCGCGGGATCCTACAATGAGCAGTTCTTC.

This clonotype was detected a few times. The gene calls are TRBV27 and TRBJ1-5; D is unclear. The CDR3 loop spans 13 amino acids. Germline V gives CDR1 MNHEY, CDR2 SMNVEV (reference sequence). The ends were cut back, 4 bases at V and 6 bases at J, with 10 bases in the middle. CDR3 nucleotides: TGTGCCAGCAGTTGGGGTCCGGGTCAGCCCCAGCATTTT. It encodes CASSWGPGQPQHF.

This clonotype was detected many times. The genes are TRBV28 and TRBJ2-7; D is perhaps TRBD1 (6 bases). This CDR3 is built from 16 residues. Germline V gene sequence: CDR1 MDHEN, CDR2 SYDVKM. Trimming left V 4 bases short and J 0 bases short, with 16 bases between. This CDR3 is CASSWFGQGNSYEQYF. CDR3 coding DNA: TGTGCCAGCAGTTGGTTTGGGCAGGGGAACTCCTACGAGCAGTACTTC.

This clonotype has ten or more counts. The V call is TRBV3-1, the J call TRBJ1-5; tentative D call: TRBD1 (6 bases). Germline assignment: CDR1 LGHDT and CDR2 YNNKEL (reference sequence). V was cut by 4 bases and J by 4 bases, with 17 bases left in between. This CDR3 comprises 16 residues. The CDR3 DNA follows: TGTGCCAGCAGCCTCTCCGGGACAACAAAAAATCAGCCCCAGCATTTT. This sequence encodes CASSLSGTTKNQPQHF.

This clonotype was observed a few times. The chain carries TRBV6-4 and TRBJ2-1; D is unresolved. V shed 1 base and J shed 4 bases, with 11 bases lying between them. The CDR3 contains 15 residues. CDR1 MRHNA and CDR2 SNTAGT come from the germline V gene. The CDR3 nucleotides are TGTGCCAGCAGTGACTTCCCGGAGAGATACAATGAGCAGTTCTTC. Its protein product is CASSDFPERYNEQFF.